This T cell receptor (beta chain) emerged from a study of beta chain features in type 1 diabetes. The CDR3 extends over 14 amino acids. Germline V gene data show CDR1 as MGHRA and CDR2 as YSYEKL. J lost 5 bases, V lost 1 base, and 2 bases had no gene match. The authors reverse transcribed all of the isolated RNA, so sequencing captured expressed TCRB transcripts. The data were produced by immunoSEQ multiplex PCR, yet TCRdb's version contains in-frame clones alone and is incomplete. This sample has 10,000 to 15,000 clones; 35% to 55% occur once, and the top ten carry around 0.97%. This clone was detected only a few times.

The chain employs TRBV4-1 and TRBJ2-1; 7 nucleotides align to TRBD1. The TCR comes from a man aged 18 to 35 in good health. Input material: stem cell memory CD4+ T cells from blood. As DNA, the CDR3 is TGCGCCAGCAGCCAAGGGGGGACAGACAATGAGCAGTTCTTC. It codes for CASSQGGTDNEQFF.